This TCR beta chain derives from a study of T-cell reconstitution after alpha-beta-depleted transplantation in children. The study's findings and limits: T-cell numbers and diversity, one year after transplant, stemmed largely from T cells that were newly produced.

The CDR3 sequence is 14 residues long. Per the germline V gene, CDR1 is ENHRY and CDR2 is SYGVKD. V lost 9 bases and J lost 0, with 11 bases in between. Researchers prepared the TCRbeta library using unique molecular identifiers, the study reports. TCRdb re-called the PCR reads through MiXCR, storing one row per CDR3 protein. The sample holds hundreds of thousands of distinct CDR3 sequences, 23% seen once. Concerning this clonotype: What it binds is unknown.

Here the sequenced sample was PBMCs, mostly from graft donor cells, taken 360 days after TCRalphabeta/CD19-depleted stem cell transplant. The sequence was obtained from a boy under three years old who had a stem cell transplant for acute myeloid leukemia, so the T cells may come from the graft donor. This sequence joins TRBV10-3 and TRBJ2-2, with D possibly being TRBD2 (6 bases). CDR3 sequence reads: CAMGTPANTGELFF. DNA of the CDR3: TGTGCCATGGGGACTCCAGCGAACACCGGGGAGCTGTTTTTT.